This TCR beta chain appears in the sequencing data of a study of blood T cell repertoires in COVID-19 (dated by TCRdb to between 2020 and 2021). As for the study more broadly: Collaborator samples came from the United States, Italy and Spain and covered acute and convalescent phases of COVID-19. Nearly every sample came with metadata listing a de-identified subject ID, COVID-19 status, age in years and sex. Where available, HLA class I and class II types were taken from metadata supplied by the sample provider and were not determined by assay-based typing. The repertoires were released in a freely available public database meant as a resource for research on the immune response to SARS-CoV-2. Subjects who had been exposed to COVID-19, were actively infected with it, or had recovered from it provided the deeply sampled blood TCRbeta repertoires that made up the dataset. The samples were drawn from the first 160 participants of the ongoing ImmuneRACE study and from 1,254 subjects provided by 6 global collaborators. The prospective study material was composed of cDNA or gDNA derived from T cells, B-cell-depleted T cells, or PBMCs.

On this clone: Its antigen remains undetermined. Qualities for individual bases were not recorded, and no much larger clone is one base off.

The paper's findings and limits, for the study overall: Clinical and demographic metadata were provided uncurated, with the amount varying by source and participant.

Participants in the prospective study were enrolled through a virtual design, were aged about 18 to 100 years, and lived in about 25 United States geographic areas. In the prospective study, participants were assigned to cohorts based on the clinical history participants reported in a screening survey and a study questionnaire. Exposed participants had been in contact with someone with a PCR-confirmed or clinician-diagnosed COVID-19 case within 2 weeks of study entry. Each participant in the prospective study had whole blood, serum and a nasopharyngeal or oropharyngeal swab collected by mobile phlebotomists. Over an approximately 2-month period, participants in the prospective study had the option of providing additional blood draws and questionnaires. Before DNA extraction, blood samples from the prospective study were shipped at room temperature or frozen. TCRbeta CDR3 regions were amplified from genomic DNA using the immunoSEQ Assay, a bias-controlled multiplex PCR. Processing in the source paper ran as follows. Nucleated cell counts per sample were estimated from amplification of reference gene primers within the assay. To quantify the absolute abundance of each unique TCRbeta CDR3 rearrangement, sequence reads were collapsed and filtered. For each sample, productive Simpson clonality was calculated as the square root of Simpson's diversity index over productive rearrangements. The clones in this table, taken by TCRdb from immuneACCESS, are in-frame only. Not every clone is retained; where verified, under half of the shortfall comes from an unresolved V gene, and the cause of the rest is unknown. That table furnishes V, J and clone size, whereas the DNA furnished D and trimming. The table for this sample lists 250,000 or so clones; 91% of them were counted only once. Of the sample, approximately 2.7% is held by the ten largest clones.

The CDR3 sequence holds 15 residues, the cysteine and phenylalanine included. Only the CDR3 part of the read is kept: 45 bases, read in frame from the first base. Between the V and J ends, shortened by 4 bases and 1 base respectively, the junction contains 10 bases. The germline V gene supplies CDR1 MGHDK and CDR2 SYGVNS. Sequencing was carried out using PBMCs or T cells enriched from blood (not recorded which). Recombination connected TRBV25-1 to TRBJ2-2; no D gene call is confident. This TCR was recovered from a man aged 35 to 55 who had been exposed to COVID-19. CDR3 reads: CASSGYDKNTGELFF. The DNA is TGTGCCAGCAGTGGTTACGACAAGAACACCGGGGAGCTGTTTTTT.